The 5 T cell receptor beta chains below all came from one sample that was sequenced in a study of beta chain features in type 1 diabetes. The sequenced template was cDNA made from the entire isolated RNA. The repertoire was sequenced with immunoSEQ multiplex PCR; TCRdb's copy has only in-frame clones and lacks some. The top ten clones hold approximately 0.93% of a sample with around 300,000 clones, around 7.8% of them seen once. The sequenced material came from central memory CD4+ T cells from blood. Receptors were obtained from a young woman in good health.

The chain carries TRBV15 and TRBJ2-5, with TRBD1 identical over 9 bases. This CDR3 is 17 amino acids long. V lost 2 bases and J lost 4; bases outside the gene matches: 11. Germline CDR1 LNHNV, CDR2 YYDKDF (reference sequence). The CDR3 loop is CATSRRWTTGGTETQYF. The CDR3 nucleotides read TGTGCCACCAGCAGACGATGGACTACAGGGGGCACAGAGACCCAGTACTTC.

The rearrangement links TRBV7-9 to TRBJ1-4; D may be TRBD1 (5 bases). V was shortened by 6 bases and J by 5 bases, with 16 bases between the two germline ends. Germline CDR1 SEHNR, CDR2 FQNEAQ (reference sequence). The CDR3 runs 15 residues. In nucleotides, the CDR3 is TGTGCCAGCAGGTCCGCAGGGACTTGGAATGAAAAACTGTTTTTT. Protein sequence: CASRSAGTWNEKLFF.

The gene calls are TRBV6-5 and TRBJ2-5; D is unresolved. The germline V gene has CDR1 MNHEY and CDR2 SVGAGI. CDR3 length: 11 residues. The V gene lost 5 bases and the J gene lost 1 base, with 2 bases spanning the gap. The CDR3 loop reads CASSTQETQYF. In nucleotides, the CDR3 is TGTGCCAGCAGTACCCAAGAGACCCAGTACTTC.

The sample holds a few counts of this clone. This rearrangement joins TRBV9 to TRBJ2-1; 8 bases are shared with TRBD2. The trim removed 2 bases at V and 4 bases at J, leaving 8 bases unmatched. The CDR3 extends over 16 amino acids. Per germline, CDR1 SGDLS and CDR2 YYNGEE. This CDR3 is CASSVSGSGVYNEQFF. CDR3 DNA sequence: TGTGCCAGCAGCGTTTCAGGTAGCGGGGTTTACAATGAGCAGTTCTTC.

The table lists this clone with many counts. The rearrangement links TRBV7-9 to TRBJ2-1; no clear D. Deletions cut 1 base from V and 9 bases from J, with 7 bases between. From germline, CDR1 is SEHNR and CDR2 FQNEAQ (reference sequence). The CDR3 sequence is 12 residues long. CDR3 sequence (DNA): TGTGCCAGCAGCTTAGTCGGTGGTGAGCAGTTCTTC. It specifies CASSLVGGEQFF.